The present T cell receptor (beta chain) was sequenced within a study of blood T cell repertoires in COVID-19. Study at large: The study drew acute and convalescent COVID-19 samples from the United States, Italy and Spain. Nucleic acid was either cDNA or gDNA, and it came from T cells, B-cell-depleted T cells, or PBMCs.

Enrollment of patients from Seattle took place during active infection, with longitudinal follow-up. Trimming pared 5 bases from V and 4 bases from J, leaving 11 bases between. The CDR3 is 13 amino acids. Germline CDR1 is SEHNR and CDR2 is FQNEAQ (reference sequence). In the authors' workflow: Amplification of reference gene primers was used by the study to estimate nucleated cell counts. Generated by immunoSEQ multiplex PCR, the TCRdb table keeps only in-frame clones and is missing some. D and trimming were read from the DNA, whereas the V and J calls and clone size are those reported in that table. The data show some 400,000 clones, 70% to 90% seen once.

This chain uses TRBV7-9 with TRBJ1-1; tentative D call: TRBD1 (5 bases). The sequencing input was peripheral blood. This clonotype was sampled from a woman in her sixties with COVID-19, enrolled during active disease. As DNA, the CDR3 is TGTGCCAGCAGCCAGACGGGACTCACTGAAGCTTTCTTT. Its protein is CASSQTGLTEAFF.